This paragraph reports one TCR beta chain. Assay: immunoSEQ multiplex PCR; the TCRdb copy retains only in-frame clones and omits some. This sample has under 70,000 clones, with about nine tenths found just once. This CDR3 spans 14 amino acids. The germline V gene encodes CDR1 LNHDA and CDR2 SQIVND (reference sequence). With 8 bases removed from V and 8 bases from J, the gap between germline ends came to 18 bases. The data derive from a study of T cell changes during pregnancy in multiple sclerosis. The J gene is TRBJ1-4, the V gene TRBV19; the D gene is possibly TRBD1 (6 bases). This clonotype was sampled from a female donor with multiple sclerosis, enrolled in a pregnancy study. Sequences were derived from peripheral blood, sampled in the second trimester of pregnancy. This CDR3 reads CASRRQDMSEKLFF. CDR3 coding DNA: TGTGCCAGTCGCCGACAGGACATGAGCGAAAAACTGTTTTTT. Looking up the rest from reference TRBV19 and TRBJ1-4 gives the full variable domain: DGGITQSPKYLFRKEGQNVTLSCEQNLNHDAMYWYRQDPGQGLRLIYYSQIVNDFQKGDIAEGYSVSREKKESFPLTVTSAQKNPTAFYLCASRRQDMSEKLFFGSGTQLSVL.